This TCR beta chain emerged from a study of T cell responses to AZD1222 COVID-19 vaccine. Study conclusions and caveats: Seropositive AZD1222 recipients at baseline numbered only 6 or 7.

Assay: immunoSEQ multiplex PCR; the TCRdb copy retains only in-frame clones and omits some. The table shows 15,000 or so clones, with over 60% occurring only once. Concerning this clone: The antigen remains undetermined.

The CDR3 is 15 amino acids. V was pared by 4 bases and J by 7 bases, with 14 bases between. In germline, CDR1 is MDHEN, CDR2 SYDVKM. This specimen consisted of peripheral blood, obtained 28 days after the second AZD1222 dose. The TCR was taken from an adult who received the AZD1222 COVID-19 vaccine. The genes are TRBV28 and TRBJ1-6, with D hard to call. As DNA, the CDR3 is TGTGCCAGCAGTTCCCCGGGAGCGGGGAATTCACCCCTCCACTTT. Translation: CASSSPGAGNSPLHF. Variable domain in full (rest from reference TRBV28 and TRBJ1-6): DVKVTQSSRYLVKRTGEKVFLECVQDMDHENMFWYRQDPGLGLRLIYFSYDVKMKEKGDIPEGYSVSREKKERFSLILESASTNQTSMYLCASSSPGAGNSPLHFGNGTRLTVT.